One sample yielded the 25 T cell receptor beta chains listed below, sequenced in a study of control samples from healthy donors and cancer patients. Clones were sequenced by immunoSEQ multiplex PCR, and TCRdb holds only the in-frame ones, with some missing. The sample has about 120,000 clones, 85% to 90% seen once. The material sequenced was blood. These receptors were taken from a young man in good health.

The gene calls are TRBV11-2 and TRBJ1-4; 11 bases line up with TRBD1. The CDR3 contains 19 residues. The germline CDR1 and CDR2 sequences are SGHAT and FQNNGV. J was trimmed by 4 bases and V by 4 bases; bases with no gene match: 14. The CDR3 DNA follows: TGTGCCAGCAGCTCTCCTGGACAGGGGGCTCGGCGGATTAATGAAAAACTGTTTTTT. The encoded protein is CASSSPGQGARRINEKLFF.

The V call is TRBV30, the J call TRBJ2-3; D is unresolved. The CDR3 has 14 residues. Germline V gene lookup returns CDR1 GTSNPN and CDR2 SVGIG (reference sequence). Trimming took 1 base from V and 3 from J, leaving 11 bases between them. The CDR3 here is CAWSAAYGTDTQYF. CDR3 nucleotides: TGTGCCTGGAGTGCGGCGTACGGGACAGATACGCAGTATTTT. Filled out from reference TRBV30 and TRBJ2-3, the complete variable domain reads SQTIHQWPATLVQPVGSPLSLECTVEGTSNPNLYWYRQAAGRGLQLLFYSVGIGQISSEVPQNLSASRPQDRQFILSSKKLLLSDSGFYLCAWSAAYGTDTQYFGPGTRLTVL.

CDR3 region: CARSLRGGNEQFF. The CDR3 bases are TGTGCCAGAAGCTTGAGGGGAGGGAATGAGCAGTTCTTC. V and J are TRBV5-3 and TRBJ2-1; 7 bases align to TRBD2. TRBV5-3 is annotated as an ORF whose role is uncertain. The V segment lost 1 base and the J segment 7 bases; nucleotides outside the gene matches: 2. The CDR3 totals 13 residues.

The chain uses TRBV15 and TRBJ1-1, with D unclear. Germline CDR1 LNHNV, CDR2 YYDKDF (reference sequence). Trimming removed 0 bases from V and 3 bases from J, with 8 bases in between. There are 14 residues in the CDR3. CDR3 amino acids: CATSRDGFHTEAFF. The DNA for the CDR3 is TGTGCCACCAGCAGAGATGGGTTCCACACTGAAGCTTTCTTT.

The rearrangement uses TRBV5-1 and TRBJ2-1, with a possible D match to TRBD2 (7 bases). V lost 4 bases to trimming and J lost 8 bases, with 13 bases between them. CDR1 is SGHRS and CDR2 is YFSETQ in the germline V gene. CDR3 length: 13 residues. The CDR3 bases are TGCGCCAGCAGCCTTCTAGGGGGGGATGAGCAGTTCTTC. It yields the protein CASSLLGGDEQFF.

The chain couples TRBV30 to TRBJ1-1; tentatively, D is TRBD1 (5 bases). V gave up 0 bases and J gave up 7 bases, with 6 bases separating them. The length of the CDR3 is 11 residues. Germline CDR1 reads GTSNPN; CDR2 reads SVGIG (reference sequence). CDR3 coding DNA: TGTGCCTGGAGTGTAGGGGTTGAAGCTTTCTTT. The encoded protein is CAWSVGVEAFF. Together with reference TRBV30 and TRBJ1-1, the CDR3 gives the full variable domain: SQTIHQWPATLVQPVGSPLSLECTVEGTSNPNLYWYRQAAGRGLQLLFYSVGIGQISSEVPQNLSASRPQDRQFILSSKKLLLSDSGFYLCAWSVGVEAFFGQGTRLTVV.

The genes are TRBV3-1 (or the pseudogene TRBV3-2) and TRBJ2-1, with 7 bases aligning to TRBD1. The CDR3 is made up of 15 amino acids. The germline V gene has CDR1 LGHDT and CDR2 YNNKEL (reference sequence). Unmatched junction bases numbered 10, after V lost 4 bases and J lost 7 bases. The CDR3 loop is CASSPSGTAKNEQFF. CDR3 in DNA: TGTGCCAGCAGCCCATCCGGGACAGCTAAAAATGAGCAGTTCTTC.

This clone was observed a few times. The rearrangement uses TRBV29-1 and TRBJ2-3, with 10 nucleotides matching TRBD2. This CDR3 is 14 amino acids long. Germline V lookup: CDR1 SQVTM, CDR2 ANQGSEA. V shed 8 bases and J 1 base; nucleotides not matched to a gene: 6. The CDR3 coding sequence is TGCAGCTCAGACCTAGCGGGGGGCACAGATACGCAGTATTTT. It yields the protein CSSDLAGGTDTQYF.

The gene calls are TRBV19 and TRBJ2-1; D uncertain. Looked up from germline, CDR1 is LNHDA and CDR2 is SQIVND (reference sequence). The CDR3 is 11 residues long. V lost 6 bases and J 3 bases, leaving 3 bases between the germline ends. The CDR3 DNA sequence: TGTGCCAGTAGGGTCTACAATGAGCAGTTCTTC. It encodes CASRVYNEQFF.

The chain couples TRBV15 to TRBJ2-7; TRBD1 agrees at 9 bases. The CDR3 is 14 amino acids. V gave up 1 base and J gave up 9 bases; unmatched junction bases: 7. Germline loops: CDR1 LNHNV, CDR2 YYDKDF (reference sequence). Written as DNA, the CDR3 is TGTGCCACCAGCAGAGGATCCGACAGGGGGGCGCAGTACGTC. Amino acids: CATSRGSDRGAQYV.

The genes are TRBV5-1 and TRBJ2-5, with D perhaps matching TRBD1 or TRBD2 (5 bases each). V lost 3 bases and J lost 3, with 12 bases in between. CDR1 and CDR2 from the germline V gene are SGHRS and YFSETQ. This CDR3 is 14 amino acids long. The CDR3 coding sequence is TGCGCCAGCAGCTCCCGGGGCACGAAAGAGACCCAGTACTTC. It codes for CASSSRGTKETQYF.

This chain connects TRBV19 to TRBJ1-4; D not resolved. Trimming took off 5 bases at V and 8 bases at J, with 9 bases between the two ends. Per germline, CDR1 LNHDA and CDR2 SQIVND (reference sequence). The CDR3 extends over 12 amino acids. CDR3 bases: TGTGCCAGTAGTGTCCTCAGGGAAAAACTGTTTTTT. Protein sequence: CASSVLREKLFF.

This chain connects TRBV12-3 or TRBV12-4 to TRBJ1-1, with TRBD1 as a possible D gene (5 bases). The CDR3 runs 12 residues. Trimming left V 7 bases short and J 6 bases short, with 12 bases between. The CDR3 loop is CASTVGVAEAFF. The CDR3 region has the DNA TGTGCCAGCACGGTGGGGGTCGCTGAAGCTTTCTTT.

This clone was found a few times. The rearrangement links TRBV9 to TRBJ1-5; 8 bases match TRBD1. The CDR3 runs to 16 residues. V gave up 0 bases and J gave up 3 bases; unmatched junction bases: 5. Germline lookup yields CDR1 SGDLS and CDR2 YYNGEE. Here the CDR3 DNA reads TGTGCCAGCAGCGTAGGGGCAGGGGGCATCAATCAGCCCCAGCATTTT. Translated: CASSVGAGGINQPQHF.

This rearrangement joins TRBV2 to TRBJ2-5; D may be TRBD1 (6 bases). Trimming cost V 4 bases and J 4 bases, with 13 bases left between them. Germline-derived CDR1 and CDR2 are SNHLY and FYNNEI. The CDR3 is made up of 14 amino acids. This chain's CDR3 is CASSGQGKGETQYF. The CDR3 DNA is TGTGCCAGCAGTGGGCAGGGGAAGGGAGAGACCCAGTACTTC. Complete variable domain (other parts from reference TRBV2 and TRBJ2-5): EPEVTQTPSHQVTQMGQEVILRCVPISNHLYFYWYRQILGQKVEFLVSFYNNEISEKSEIFDDQFSVERPDGSNFTLKIRSTKLEDSAMYFCASSGQGKGETQYFGPGTRLLVL.

This clone was picked up a small number of times. V usage is TRBV18 and J usage is TRBJ1-4; D call uncertain. V lost 1 base and J lost 0, with 12 bases in between. Germline CDR1 and CDR2: KGHSH and LQKENI. The CDR3 runs 17 residues. The CDR3 nucleotides read TGTGCCAGCTCACCACAACGGCCGGGGACAACTAATGAAAAACTGTTTTTT. Translated, it gives CASSPQRPGTTNEKLFF.

The rearrangement uses TRBV18 and TRBJ1-1, with 10 positions matching TRBD1. Germline CDR1 is KGHSH and CDR2 is LQKENI. The CDR3 contains 16 residues. The ends lost 1 base at V and 2 bases at J; junction bases unmatched: 4. CDR3 DNA: TGTGCCAGCTCACCACGAGACAGGGGGCCAAACACTGAAGCTTTCTTT. Protein: CASSPRDRGPNTEAFF.

The chain uses TRBV19 and TRBJ2-7; D may be TRBD2 (6 bases). This CDR3 region has 18 residues. The V and J ends lost 0 bases and 3 bases respectively, with 21 bases between them. Per the germline V gene, CDR1 is LNHDA and CDR2 is SQIVND (reference sequence). CDR3 bases: TGTGCCAGTAGTATAGATCTATTAACAGGCGGAGGGTTCTACGAGCAGTACTTC. The encoded protein is CASSIDLLTGGGFYEQYF.

V is TRBV24-1 and J is TRBJ1-1; D is perhaps TRBD1 (5 bases). The CDR3 contains 13 residues. The V end lost 6 bases, the J end lost 1 base, and 8 bases lay between the germline ends. Per the germline V gene, CDR1 is KGHDR and CDR2 is SFDVKD. The CDR3 here is CATSRDRNTEAFF. CDR3 nucleotides: TGTGCCACCAGTCGTGACAGGAACACTGAAGCTTTCTTT.

The chain recombines TRBV11-2 with TRBJ1-4; 8 bases are shared with TRBD1. Per the germline V gene, CDR1 is SGHAT and CDR2 is FQNNGV. This CDR3 is built from 15 residues. With 5 bases clipped from V and 0 bases from J, the junction kept 2 bases outside the gene matches. CDR3 amino acids: CASSQTGATNEKLFF. Here the CDR3 DNA reads TGTGCCAGCAGCCAGACAGGGGCAACTAATGAAAAACTGTTTTTT.

In its sample, this clone was seen a few times. The V call is TRBV13, the J call TRBJ1-3; the match to TRBD1 covers 8 bases. V shed 8 bases, J shed 4 bases, and the junction held 13 bases outside the gene matches. The CDR3 has 16 residues. Germline CDR1 reads PRHDT; CDR2 reads FYEKMQ (reference sequence). The CDR3 coding sequence is TGTGCCAGCGGATCCGATCAGGGGGCGCCGGGAAACACCATATATTTT. This encodes CASGSDQGAPGNTIYF.

The genes are TRBV5-1 and TRBJ2-3; D not certain. The germline V and J ends were trimmed by 0 bases and 0 bases, with 5 bases remaining between them. CDR1 SGHRS and CDR2 YFSETQ come from the germline V gene. The CDR3 is 14 amino acids. The CDR3 DNA sequence: TGCGCCAGCAGCTTGGAAGACAGCACAGATACGCAGTATTTT. This gives the protein CASSLEDSTDTQYF. The entire variable domain, with the rest obtained from reference TRBV5-1 and TRBJ2-3, is as follows: KAGVTQTPRYLIKTRGQQVTLSCSPISGHRSVSWYQQTPGQGLQFLFEYFSETQRNKGNFPGRFSGRQFSNSRSEMNVSTLELGDSALYLCASSLEDSTDTQYFGPGTRLTVL.

Of note for this clone: Other DNA sequences in the sample encode the same CDR3. This chain connects TRBV2 to TRBJ2-5, with D hard to call. CDR3 size: 12 residues. Germline V gene lookup returns CDR1 SNHLY and CDR2 FYNNEI. V was trimmed by 8 bases and J by 2 bases, leaving 9 bases between them. The CDR3 DNA reads as TGTGCCAGCCGACGGGTACAAGAGACCCAGTACTTC. The encoded protein is CASRRVQETQYF.

The chain links TRBV10-3 to TRBJ2-6; D is possibly TRBD2 (7 bases). CDR1 ENHRY and CDR2 SYGVKD come from the germline V gene. With 2 bases removed from V and 11 bases from J, the gap between germline ends came to 10 bases. This CDR3 has 13 amino acids. CDR3: CAISEGGAYVLTF. As DNA, the CDR3 is TGTGCCATCAGTGAGGGGGGGGCATACGTCCTGACTTTC.

This chain links TRBV12-5 with TRBJ1-1, with D unclear. Per germline, CDR1 LGHNT and CDR2 FRNRAP. There are 11 residues in the CDR3. Trimming cost V 6 bases and J 8 bases, with 10 bases left between them. CDR3 region: CASGSGSEAFF. The CDR3 DNA sequence: TGTGCTAGTGGATCCGGTTCCGAAGCTTTCTTT.